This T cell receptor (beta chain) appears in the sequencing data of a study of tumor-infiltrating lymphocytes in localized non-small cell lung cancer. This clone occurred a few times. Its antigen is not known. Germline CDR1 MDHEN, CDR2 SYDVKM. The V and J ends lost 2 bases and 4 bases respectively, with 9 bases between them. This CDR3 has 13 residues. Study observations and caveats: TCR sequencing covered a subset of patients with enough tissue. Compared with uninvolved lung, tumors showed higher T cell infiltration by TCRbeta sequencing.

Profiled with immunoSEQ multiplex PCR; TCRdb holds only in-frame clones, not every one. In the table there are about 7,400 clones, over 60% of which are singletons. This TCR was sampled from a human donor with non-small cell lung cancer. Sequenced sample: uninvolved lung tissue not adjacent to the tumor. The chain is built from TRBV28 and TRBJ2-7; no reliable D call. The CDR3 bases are TGTGCCAGCAGTTTAACCGATTGGTACGAGCAGTACTTC. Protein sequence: CASSLTDWYEQYF.